The 30 T cell receptor beta chains below were found in one sample sequenced in a study of blood T cell repertoires in COVID-19. Repertoires were generated with immunoSEQ multiplex PCR, while TCRdb's copy carries only in-frame clones and drops some. The sample lists 250,000 to 350,000 clones, about 91% seen once, with around 13% in the top ten. The sample consisted of peripheral blood. The receptors were sampled from a woman aged 55-75 years with acute or convalescent COVID-19.

This sequence joins TRBV7-6 and TRBJ1-3; 7 positions agree with TRBD1. The germline V gene encodes CDR1 SGHVS and CDR2 FNYEAQ. J was trimmed by 2 bases and V by 2 bases; bases with no gene match: 15. The CDR3 consists of 19 residues. Written as DNA, the CDR3 is TGTGCCAGCAGCTTATTGACAGGGAGCGCACCAGAGACTGGAAACACCATATATTTT. Encoded protein: CASSLLTGSAPETGNTIYF.

The gene calls are TRBV12-3 or TRBV12-4 and TRBJ1-5, with TRBD1 identical over 10 bases. Losses at the gene ends were 8 bases for V and 6 bases for J; bases not matched to a gene: 4. This CDR3 has 13 residues. The CDR3 sequence: CASGGQGGQPQHF. In nucleotides, the CDR3 is TGTGCCAGCGGAGGACAGGGGGGTCAGCCCCAGCATTTT.

The V and J genes are TRBV9 and TRBJ1-6; D is possibly TRBD1 (6 bases). This CDR3 region has 14 residues. In germline, CDR1 is SGDLS, CDR2 YYNGEE. Trimming stripped 0 bases from V and 8 bases from J, with 9 bases between. The CDR3 DNA follows: TGTGCCAGCAGCGTAGCAGGGGCAGATTCACCCCTCCACTTT. Encoded protein: CASSVAGADSPLHF.

The rearrangement joins TRBV14 to TRBJ2-7; tentatively, D is TRBD1 (6 bases). Germline lookup yields CDR1 SGHDN and CDR2 FVKESK. V was clipped by 4 bases and J by 1 base, with 17 bases between them. The CDR3 has 16 residues. The CDR3 protein is CASSPTLGQKSYEQYF. DNA for the CDR3: TGTGCCAGCAGCCCGACACTTGGACAGAAATCCTACGAGCAGTACTTC.

The chain joins TRBV10-1 to TRBJ1-5; TRBD1 matches 7 bases. The trim removed 6 bases at V and 5 bases at J, leaving 7 bases unmatched. Germline CDR1 and CDR2: WNHNN and SYGVQD (reference sequence). The CDR3 extends over 14 amino acids. The CDR3, as DNA: TGCGCCAGCAGCGGGACAGATAATCATCAGCCCCAGCATTTT. Residues: CASSGTDNHQPQHF.

J is TRBJ1-5 and V is TRBV15; TRBD1 might be the D (5 bases). CDR1 is LNHNV, CDR2 YYDKDF, per germline (reference sequence). V shed 0 bases and J shed 1 base, with 13 bases lying between them. The length of the CDR3 is 17 residues. CDR3 sequence: CATSRDFSRGSNQPQHF. CDR3 DNA sequence: TGTGCCACCAGCAGAGATTTTAGTCGGGGGAGCAATCAGCCCCAGCATTTT.

This sequence joins TRBV2 and TRBJ1-1; D uncertain. Trimming left V 4 bases short and J 7 bases short, with 7 bases between. Germline V gene sequence: CDR1 SNHLY, CDR2 FYNNEI. This CDR3 region has 11 residues. CDR3 in amino acids: CASSAAYEAFF. DNA of the CDR3: TGTGCCAGCAGTGCTGCGTATGAAGCTTTCTTT.

This clone was counted a few times. The J gene is TRBJ1-5, the V gene TRBV28; 10 positions match TRBD1. CDR1 MDHEN and CDR2 SYDVKM come from the germline V gene. CDR3 length: 14 amino acids. V lost 2 bases to trimming and J lost 9 bases; unmatched junction nucleotides: 4. The CDR3, as DNA: TGTGCCAGCAGTTTAGGGACAGGGGTAAGGCCCCAGCATTTT. Amino acids: CASSLGTGVRPQHF.

This clone showed up just a few times. The genes are TRBV3-1 (or the pseudogene TRBV3-2) and TRBJ1-2; D not certain. The CDR3 is made up of 17 amino acids. Germline V lookup: CDR1 LGHDT, CDR2 YNNKEL (reference sequence). The ends were cut back, 0 bases at V and 1 base at J, with 15 bases in the middle. The CDR3 coding sequence is TGTGCCAGCAGCCAAGAACCCCCCCCCAGACTTAACTATGGCTACACCTTC. Encoded protein: CASSQEPPPRLNYGYTF.

Details on this clone: The identical CDR3 is also encoded by other nucleotide sequences in the sample. This CDR3 is CASSIDGGPTDTQYF. The CDR3 DNA reads as TGTGCCAGTAGTATAGACGGGGGTCCCACAGATACGCAGTATTTT. The chain links TRBV19 to TRBJ2-3; TRBD2 is a possible D gene (6 bases). V lost 0 bases to trimming and J lost 2 bases, with 9 bases between them. CDR1 is LNHDA and CDR2 is SQIVND in the germline V gene (reference sequence). The CDR3 has 15 amino acids.

This rearrangement joins TRBV6-2 or TRBV6-3 to TRBJ2-5; 8 nucleotides line up with TRBD2. J gave up 5 bases and V 4 bases, and 9 bases lay outside the gene matches. CDR1 MNHEY and CDR2 SVGEGT come from the germline V gene. The CDR3 runs to 15 residues. CDR3: CASSSPLAVQETQYF. The CDR3 nucleotides read TGTGCCAGCAGTTCTCCACTAGCGGTCCAGGAGACCCAGTACTTC.

This clone has a single count. The V call is TRBV11-3, the J call TRBJ1-6; the match to TRBD1 covers 9 bases. The germline CDR1 and CDR2 sequences are SGHNT and YENEEA. J was trimmed by 4 bases and V by 4 bases; bases with no gene match: 5. This CDR3 is 16 amino acids long. Here the CDR3 DNA reads TGTGCCAGCAGCTACGGGGGGACAGGGTATAATTCACCCCTCCACTTT. It encodes CASSYGGTGYNSPLHF.

The chain links TRBV5-5 to TRBJ1-4; D may be TRBD1 (5 bases). Germline CDR1 reads SGHKS; CDR2 reads YYEKEE (reference sequence). Trimming left V 6 bases short and J 5 bases short, with 11 bases between. This CDR3 comprises 13 residues. The CDR3 spells CASTGVGNEKLFF. The CDR3 DNA reads as TGTGCCAGCACGGGGGTTGGGAATGAAAAACTGTTTTTT.

This rearrangement joins TRBV2 to TRBJ2-2, with D maybe TRBD1 (7 bases). The V and J ends lost 6 bases and 0 bases respectively, with 17 bases between them. Germline-derived CDR1 and CDR2 are SNHLY and FYNNEI. The CDR3 is made up of 17 amino acids. The CDR3 sequence: CASRNTRGAANTGELFF. In DNA, the CDR3 is TGTGCCAGCAGAAATACCAGGGGGGCCGCGAACACCGGGGAGCTGTTTTTT.

The chain has TRBV19 and TRBJ2-1, with 7 bases that match TRBD2. This CDR3 is built from 14 residues. The J segment lost 4 bases and the V segment lost 8 bases, leaving 8 bases of the junction unmatched. CDR1 is LNHDA and CDR2 is SQIVND in the germline V gene (reference sequence). In nucleotides, the CDR3 is TGTGCCAGTTCTAAACTAGCGTTATACAATGAGCAGTTCTTC. Its protein product is CASSKLALYNEQFF.

A remark on this clone: One end of the junction is discordant with germline, which a read error may explain. Other DNA variants within this sample encode the same CDR3. This rearrangement joins TRBV18 to TRBJ2-7, with a tentative D call TRBD1 (5 bases). In germline, CDR1 is KGHSH, CDR2 LQKENI. The CDR3 length is 17 residues. The CDR3 nucleotides are TGCGCCAGCTCACCACTTAGGAGTCAGGGCACGTCCTACGAGCAGTACTTC. Its translation: CASSPLRSQGTSYEQYF.

This sequence joins TRBV5-1 and TRBJ1-2; 7 positions match TRBD1. V lost 4 bases and J lost 5; bases outside the gene matches: 5. Germline loops: CDR1 SGHRS, CDR2 YFSETQ. The CDR3 totals 13 residues. CDR3 nucleotide sequence: TGCGCCAGCAGCCAGGGACAGCCGTATGGCTACACCTTC. It encodes CASSQGQPYGYTF.

This clone was seen only once. The chain combines TRBV5-1 with TRBJ2-3; the match to TRBD1 covers 10 bases. CDR1 is SGHRS, CDR2 YFSETQ, per germline. This CDR3 has 17 residues. J gave up 5 bases and V 2 bases, and 11 bases lay outside the gene matches. DNA of the CDR3: TGCGCCAGCAGCTTTTTCGTGGACAGGGGGGTGTTAGATACGCAGTATTTT. Its translation is CASSFFVDRGVLDTQYF.

This clone was detected only once. The rearrangement joins TRBV19 to TRBJ1-2, with TRBD1 matching over 9 bases. CDR3 length: 15 residues. The V gene end was trimmed by 2 bases and the J gene end by 5 bases; junction bases not matched to a gene: 6. Per germline, CDR1 LNHDA and CDR2 SQIVND (reference sequence). The CDR3 DNA is TGTGCCAGTAGTATAAAACAGGGGGCTTTTTATGGCTACACCTTC. Protein product: CASSIKQGAFYGYTF.

The V and J genes are TRBV18 and TRBJ2-7, with D possibly matching TRBD1 (6 bases). This CDR3 comprises 14 residues. V lost 6 bases, J lost 0 bases, and 12 bases lay in between. The germline CDR1 and CDR2 sequences are KGHSH and LQKENI. The CDR3 coding sequence is TGTGCCAGCTCGCAAGGGGACACCTCCTACGAGCAGTACTTC. Translating gives CASSQGDTSYEQYF.

This clone came up many times. This chain uses TRBV6-5 with TRBJ1-1; D is undetermined. CDR1 and CDR2 from the germline V gene are MNHEY and SVGAGI. This CDR3 region has 12 residues. V shed 6 bases and J shed 5 bases, with 10 bases lying between them. Written as DNA, the CDR3 is TGTGCCAGCAGCCTCCCGGGGACTGAAGCTTTCTTT. It codes for CASSLPGTEAFF.

This rearrangement joins TRBV7-2 to TRBJ1-5; D not certain. Germline loops: CDR1 SGHTA, CDR2 FQGNSA. This CDR3 is 17 amino acids long. V gave up 5 bases and J gave up 1 base, with 18 bases separating them. CDR3: CASSLGILARSNQPQHF. The CDR3 DNA is TGTGCCAGCAGCCTAGGGATTCTTGCGCGGAGCAATCAGCCCCAGCATTTT.

The V call is TRBV11-2, the J call TRBJ1-4; 9 bases map to TRBD1. The CDR3 loop spans 16 amino acids. The germline V gene encodes CDR1 SGHAT and CDR2 FQNNGV. V was pared by 6 bases and J by 7 bases, with 12 bases of the junction left unmatched. The CDR3 DNA reads as TGTGCCAGCAGTCAGCCCTGGACAGGGGAGGTTGAAAAACTGTTTTTT. Amino acids: CASSQPWTGEVEKLFF.

The chain is built from TRBV7-9 and TRBJ2-2, with D perhaps matching TRBD2 (8 bases). Germline V gene data show CDR1 as SEHNR and CDR2 as FQNEAQ (reference sequence). V was trimmed by 5 bases and J by 6 bases, leaving 13 bases between them. The CDR3 totals 14 residues. Here the CDR3 reads CASSLGRGPGELFF. The CDR3 nucleotides are TGTGCCAGCAGCCTCGGGAGGGGGCCCGGGGAGCTGTTTTTT.

This chain connects TRBV5-1 to TRBJ2-7; 8 bases fit TRBD1. The CDR3 is 16 amino acids. Germline CDR1 and CDR2: SGHRS and YFSETQ. V lost 0 bases to trimming and J lost 6 bases; unmatched junction nucleotides: 11. DNA for the CDR3: TGCGCCAGCAGCTTGGCCCCCGGACAGGGATCTGGCGAGCAGTACTTC. Amino acid sequence: CASSLAPGQGSGEQYF.

V usage is TRBV28 and J usage is TRBJ1-1; 8 nucleotides line up with TRBD1. Unmatched junction bases numbered 4, after V lost 2 bases and J lost 5 bases. The CDR3 covers 14 residues. CDR1 and CDR2 (germline): MDHEN, SYDVKM. The CDR3 reads CASSLQGARTEAFF. The CDR3 nucleotides are TGTGCCAGCAGTTTACAGGGGGCGCGGACTGAAGCTTTCTTT.

The V and J genes are TRBV24-1 and TRBJ1-5, with D uncertain. This CDR3 is 14 amino acids long. Trimming removed 2 bases at V and 4 bases at J, with 8 bases between. Germline CDR1 KGHDR, CDR2 SFDVKD. The CDR3 DNA follows: TGTGCCACCAGTGATTCCAGCGAGAATCAGCCCCAGCATTTT. Its translation: CATSDSSENQPQHF.

The V gene is TRBV6-6, the J gene TRBJ2-7; 8 nucleotides match TRBD1. Germline lookup yields CDR1 MNHNY and CDR2 SVGAGI (reference sequence). The V gene end was trimmed by 5 bases and the J gene end by 5 bases; junction bases not matched to a gene: 14. This CDR3 comprises 16 residues. CDR3 sequence: CASSHSGTGRRDEQYF. The CDR3 DNA reads TGTGCCAGCAGTCATTCCGGGACAGGACGTAGGGACGAGCAGTACTTC.

The chain combines TRBV5-5 with TRBJ2-7; 13 bases are a match to TRBD2. The CDR3 spans 16 residues. Losses at the gene ends were 1 base for V and 4 bases for J; bases not matched to a gene: 5. Germline CDR1 and CDR2: SGHKS and YYEKEE (reference sequence). The CDR3 DNA is TGTGCCAGCAGCTTGTCGACTAGCGGGAGGAAGTACGAGCAGTACTTC. Its translation is CASSLSTSGRKYEQYF.

The chain uses TRBV2 and TRBJ1-1, with D possibly TRBD1 on 6 matching bases. Looked up from germline, CDR1 is SNHLY and CDR2 is FYNNEI. Trimming took off 6 bases at V and 1 base at J, with 12 bases between the two ends. The CDR3 contains 14 residues. CDR3 bases: TGTGCCAGCAGCGTCCGGGACACGAACACTGAAGCTTTCTTT. It is translated as CASSVRDTNTEAFF.